This entry lists 22 T cell receptor beta chains sequenced from one sample in a study of T cell responses to AZD1222 COVID-19 vaccine. Profiled with immunoSEQ multiplex PCR; TCRdb holds only in-frame clones, not every one. The table has approximately 110,000 clones, about 87% seen once; the top ten hold roughly 4.5%. The sample was peripheral blood, taken on day 0 of AZD1222 vaccination. These receptors were collected from an adult in good health.

As to this clone: Different DNA sequences within this sample yield the same CDR3. The V call is TRBV27, the J call TRBJ1-2; D possibly corresponds to TRBD1 (5 bases). V lost 8 bases and J 4 bases, leaving 11 bases between the germline ends. Germline-derived CDR1 and CDR2 are MNHEY and SMNVEV (reference sequence). CDR3 length: 12 residues. CDR3 bases: TGTGCCAGCCGCGGGGGTGGCTATGGCTACACCTTC. Its protein is CASRGGGYGYTF.

V and J are TRBV27 and TRBJ1-5; 11 bases line up with TRBD1. V was pared by 4 bases and J by 8 bases, with 10 bases of the junction left unmatched. The CDR3 has 16 residues. Germline CDR1 and CDR2: MNHEY and SMNVEV (reference sequence). CDR3 in DNA: TGTGCCAGCAGTTCGGACAGGGGGCGCCCATTAGAGCCCCAGCATTTT. The encoded protein is CASSSDRGRPLEPQHF.

Only a few counts were recorded for this clone. The V call is TRBV18, the J call TRBJ2-5, with a possible D match to TRBD1 (7 bases). Looked up from germline, CDR1 is KGHSH and CDR2 is LQKENI. V was cut by 3 bases and J by 5 bases, with 16 bases left in between. CDR3 size: 15 residues. In DNA, the CDR3 is TGTGCCAGCTCACCTGATGCGACAGGGAGGGAGACCCAGTACTTC. It encodes CASSPDATGRETQYF.

This clone was seen only once. The genes are TRBV7-2 and TRBJ2-5; no reliable D call. V lost 4 bases, J lost 5 bases, and 5 bases lay in between. The germline CDR1 and CDR2 sequences are SGHTA and FQGNSA. The CDR3 is made up of 11 amino acids. CDR3 coding DNA: TGTGCCAGCAGCTCCTTGGAGACCCAGTACTTC. It codes for CASSSLETQYF.

The chain is built from TRBV27 and TRBJ2-7; D ambiguous. This CDR3 has 12 residues. Germline CDR1 is MNHEY and CDR2 is SMNVEV (reference sequence). Trimming cost V 6 bases and J 5 bases, with 11 bases left between them. In DNA form, the CDR3 reads TGTGCCAGCAGCAAAGGACGGAACGAGCAGTACTTC. Translation: CASSKGRNEQYF.

The chain combines TRBV5-4 with TRBJ2-5; maybe TRBD2 (6 bases). The CDR3 has 15 amino acids. The V end lost 4 bases, the J end lost 3 bases, and 16 bases lay between the germline ends. CDR1 and CDR2 from the germline V gene are SGHNT and YYREEE (reference sequence). CDR3 in DNA: TGTGCCAGCAGCCTCCGTTTGACGGGAGAAGAGACCCAGTACTTC. Translation gives CASSLRLTGEETQYF.

This chain connects TRBV6-5 to TRBJ2-7; D call uncertain. The CDR3 has 13 amino acids. In germline, CDR1 is MNHEY, CDR2 SVGAGI. V was shortened by 4 bases and J by 0 bases, with 7 bases between the two germline ends. The CDR3 reads CASSFGDSYEQYF. CDR3 nucleotides: TGTGCCAGCAGTTTTGGAGACTCCTACGAGCAGTACTTC.

This chain links TRBV27 with TRBJ1-2; 9 nucleotides align to TRBD1. The CDR3 has 14 amino acids. Losses at the gene ends were 3 bases for V and 6 bases for J; bases not matched to a gene: 5. The germline V gene encodes CDR1 MNHEY and CDR2 SMNVEV (reference sequence). The CDR3 region is CASSFGTGLHGYTF. The CDR3 bases are TGTGCCAGCAGTTTCGGGACAGGGCTTCATGGCTACACCTTC.

The rearrangement uses TRBV14 and TRBJ2-3, with TRBD2 identical over 7 bases. The V gene end was trimmed by 5 bases and the J gene end by 2 bases; junction bases not matched to a gene: 7. Germline CDR1 reads SGHDN; CDR2 reads FVKESK. There are 15 residues in the CDR3. The CDR3 loop reads CASSKLAGVTDTQYF. The CDR3 bases are TGTGCCAGCAGCAAGTTGGCGGGGGTCACAGATACGCAGTATTTT.

The genes are TRBV2 and TRBJ1-5, with 8 positions matching TRBD1. V dropped 8 bases and J dropped 2; count of bases not matched to a gene: 8. The CDR3 is 15 amino acids. Germline values: CDR1 SNHLY, CDR2 FYNNEI. For the CDR3, the DNA is TGTGCCAGCCGCCCGGACAGGGCACGCAATCAGCCCCAGCATTTT. Protein sequence: CASRPDRARNQPQHF.

The V call is TRBV9, the J call TRBJ1-3, with D possibly matching TRBD1 (5 bases). V lost 0 bases, J lost 5 bases, and 12 bases lay in between. The germline gives CDR1 SGDLS, CDR2 YYNGEE. This CDR3 is built from 15 residues. In DNA, the CDR3 is TGTGCCAGCAGCGTAGCTTCGGGGGTCCGAAACACCATATATTTT. This codes for CASSVASGVRNTIYF.

The V and J genes are TRBV10-1 and TRBJ2-2; 7 bases line up with TRBD2. Germline V gene data show CDR1 as WNHNN and CDR2 as SYGVQD (reference sequence). The CDR3 is 16 amino acids. J was trimmed by 3 bases and V by 0 bases; bases with no gene match: 4. CDR3 sequence reads: CASSESASGDTGELFF. As DNA, the CDR3 is TGCGCCAGCAGTGAGTCTGCTAGCGGAGACACCGGGGAGCTGTTTTTT.

The chain has TRBV4-2 and TRBJ2-3; 7 bases line up with TRBD2. The CDR3 is made up of 16 amino acids. Germline lookup yields CDR1 LGHNA and CDR2 YNFKEQ. V gave up 2 bases and J gave up 0 bases; unmatched junction bases: 5. The CDR3, as DNA: TGTGCCAGCAGCCAATACCTAGCGGAAAGCACAGATACGCAGTATTTT. Its translation is CASSQYLAESTDTQYF.

J is TRBJ1-1 and V is TRBV11-3; D call uncertain. Germline V gene lookup returns CDR1 SGHNT and CDR2 YENEEA. Trimming shortened V by 1 base and J by 0 bases, and 9 bases separated the two germline ends. CDR3 length: 15 amino acids. CDR3 region: CASSLVGELNTEAFF. CDR3 nucleotide sequence: TGTGCCAGCAGCTTAGTGGGAGAATTGAACACTGAAGCTTTCTTT.

The rearrangement links TRBV10-3 to TRBJ2-7, with D maybe TRBD1 (6 bases). CDR3 length: 13 residues. Trimming shortened V by 10 bases and J by 1 base, and 14 bases separated the two germline ends. Germline CDR1 ENHRY, CDR2 SYGVKD. CDR3 DNA sequence: TGTGCCACCAAAGGGGACAATTCCTACGAGCAGTACTTC. It specifies CATKGDNSYEQYF.

V is TRBV5-1 and J is TRBJ1-5; 8 nucleotides agree with TRBD1. CDR3 length: 13 amino acids. V was clipped by 4 bases and J by 6 bases; unmatched bases: 3. Germline-derived CDR1 and CDR2 are SGHRS and YFSETQ. CDR3 loop: CASSVGQGQPQHF. CDR3 DNA: TGCGCCAGCAGCGTCGGACAGGGTCAGCCCCAGCATTTT.

This rearrangement joins TRBV10-3 to TRBJ2-1; 9 bases align to TRBD2. The germline V gene has CDR1 ENHRY and CDR2 SYGVKD. V lost 4 bases to trimming and J lost 10 bases; unmatched junction nucleotides: 2. The CDR3 has 12 amino acids. CDR3 sequence reads: CAISGGLAEQFF. CDR3 nucleotides: TGTGCCATCAGTGGAGGACTAGCGGAGCAGTTCTTC.

The rearrangement uses TRBV30 and TRBJ1-2; D unclear. Germline V gene data show CDR1 as GTSNPN and CDR2 as SVGIG (reference sequence). This CDR3 has 14 residues. V dropped 0 bases and J dropped 3 bases, with 11 bases sitting between them. The CDR3 DNA reads as TGTGCCTGGAGTGTACTATTGGCAGACTATGGCTACACCTTC. This encodes CAWSVLLADYGYTF.

This sequence joins TRBV14 and TRBJ1-1; 9 bases align to TRBD1. The CDR3 runs to 16 residues. V lost 4 bases to trimming and J lost 1 base; unmatched junction nucleotides: 7. Germline V gene lookup returns CDR1 SGHDN and CDR2 FVKESK. DNA of the CDR3: TGTGCCAGCAGCCTCTCTGGACAGGGGACGAACACTGAAGCTTTCTTT. Protein product: CASSLSGQGTNTEAFF.

There are a few counts of this clone. This sequence joins TRBV11-3 and TRBJ2-6, with D tentatively TRBD2 (5 bases). The germline CDR1 and CDR2 sequences are SGHNT and YENEEA. The CDR3 totals 20 residues. The V and J ends lost 0 bases and 1 base respectively, with 19 bases between them. The CDR3 bases are TGTGCCAGCAGCTTAGATCCCCGCTGGGGAGCCCAGTCTGGGGCCAACGTCCTGACTTTC. Encoded protein: CASSLDPRWGAQSGANVLTF.

In this sample, this clone turned up a few times. The V call is TRBV30, the J call TRBJ2-7; 14 bases match TRBD2. The CDR3 sequence is 18 residues long. After removal of 3 bases from V and 3 bases from J, the junction contained 13 bases not matched to a gene. The germline CDR1 and CDR2 sequences are GTSNPN and SVGIG (reference sequence). CDR3: CAWSRPGLAGVNGYEQYF. In nucleotides, the CDR3 is TGTGCCTGGAGCCGTCCGGGACTAGCGGGAGTCAATGGCTACGAGCAGTACTTC.

The chain couples TRBV4-1 to TRBJ2-1, with D perhaps matching TRBD1 (7 bases). V lost 0 bases and J 4 bases, leaving 19 bases between the germline ends. The CDR3 is 18 residues long. Germline V gene sequence: CDR1 MGHRA, CDR2 YSYEKL. The CDR3 DNA follows: TGCGCCAGCAGCCAAGAAGGAGGGGGCCGATCGGGGTACAATGAGCAGTTCTTC. This sequence encodes CASSQEGGGRSGYNEQFF.